This T cell receptor beta chain was profiled in a study of blood T cell repertoires in COVID-19. Turning to the study itself: Spain, Italy and the United States supplied samples that represented acute and convalescent COVID-19. PBMCs, B-cell-depleted T cells, or T cells provided the cDNA or gDNA that made up the material.

In germline, CDR1 is SGHTA, CDR2 FQGTGA. The CDR3 has 14 amino acids. Trimming cost V 5 bases and J 5 bases; bases outside gene matches: 5. How the authors handled the data: Estimation of nucleated cell counts was performed using reference gene primer amplification. Some clones are missing from TCRdb's copy, which holds only in-frame ones; the method was immunoSEQ multiplex PCR. V and J calls and clone size follow that table, whereas D and trimming were derived from the DNA. The sample comprises 150,000 to 180,000 clones, 80% to 90% of which are singletons, and 15% rests with the top ten. This chain joins TRBV7-3 and TRBJ2-3; TRBD2 agrees at 9 bases. This clonotype was sampled from a woman aged 40 to 50 with acute or convalescent COVID-19. Material for sequencing was peripheral blood. In nucleotides, the CDR3 is TGTGCCAGCAGCGTTAGCGGGAGAGGAGATACGCAGTATTTT. Protein product: CASSVSGRGDTQYF.